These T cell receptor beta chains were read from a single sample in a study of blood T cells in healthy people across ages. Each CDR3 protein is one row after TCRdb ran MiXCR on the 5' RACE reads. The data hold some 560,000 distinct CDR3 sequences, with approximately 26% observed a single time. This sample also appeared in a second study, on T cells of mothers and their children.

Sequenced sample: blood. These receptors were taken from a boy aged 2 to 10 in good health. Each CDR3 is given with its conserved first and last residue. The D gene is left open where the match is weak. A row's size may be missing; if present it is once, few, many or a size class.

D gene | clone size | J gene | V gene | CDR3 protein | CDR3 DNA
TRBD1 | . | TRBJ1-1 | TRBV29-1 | CSVETSTGGLAFF | TGCAGCGTTGAAACATCGACAGGGGGTTTGGCTTTCTTT
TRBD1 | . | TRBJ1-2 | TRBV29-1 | CSVNNRDRGLGYTF | TGCAGCGTTAATAACCGGGACAGGGGGCTGGGCTACACCTTC
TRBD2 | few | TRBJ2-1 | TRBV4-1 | CASSQGQPTSGGQREQFF | TGCGCCAGCAGCCAAGGCCAACCTACTAGCGGGGGACAGAGAGAGCAGTTCTTC
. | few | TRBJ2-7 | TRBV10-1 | CASSELAPYYEQYF | TGCGCCAGCAGTGAGTTAGCCCCCTACTACGAGCAGTACTTC
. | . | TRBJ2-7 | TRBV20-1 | CSAWVKTEYYEQYF | TGCAGTGCATGGGTAAAGACAGAGTACTACGAGCAGTACTTC
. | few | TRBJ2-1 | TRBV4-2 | CASSQGPGGSYNEQFF | TGTGCCAGCAGCCAGGGTCCTGGGGGCTCCTACAATGAGCAGTTCTTC
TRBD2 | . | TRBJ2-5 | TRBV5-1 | CASSLGTTSRETQYF | TGCGCCAGCAGCCTAGGGACTACCTCGAGGGAGACCCAGTACTTC
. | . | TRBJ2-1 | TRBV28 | CASSLLRYNEQFF | TGTGCCAGCAGTTTATTAAGGTACAATGAGCAGTTCTTC
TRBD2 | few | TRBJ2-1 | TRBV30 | CAWSRLADNEQFF | TGTGCCTGGAGCCGACTAGCCGACAATGAGCAGTTCTTC
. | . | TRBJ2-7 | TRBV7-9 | CASSFRPTEQYF | TGTGCCAGCAGCTTTAGACCGACCGAGCAGTACTTC
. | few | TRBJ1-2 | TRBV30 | CARPLDGYTF | TGTGCCAGACCCCTTGATGGCTACACCTTC